Following are 4 T cell receptor beta chains from one sample sequenced in a study of T cell responses to AZD1222 COVID-19 vaccine. Clones were sequenced by immunoSEQ multiplex PCR, and TCRdb holds only the in-frame ones, with some missing. Here the sample spans 92,000 or so clones, 75% to 90% being singletons. The source was peripheral blood, collected on day 0 of AZD1222 vaccination. The origin of the receptors is an adult in good health.

The chain recombines TRBV5-1 with TRBJ2-1, with TRBD2 identical over 11 bases. The CDR3 runs to 16 residues. Germline CDR1 reads SGHRS; CDR2 reads YFSETQ. V lost 4 bases and J lost 6; bases outside the gene matches: 9. The CDR3 DNA sequence: TGCGCCAGCAGCGCAACACTAGCGGGAGTGGCCAATGAGCAGTTCTTC. It yields the protein CASSATLAGVANEQFF.

This clone has only one observation. The V gene is TRBV28, the J gene TRBJ1-5, with D tentatively TRBD1 (5 bases). The CDR3 length is 14 residues. Germline loops: CDR1 MDHEN, CDR2 SYDVKM. Trimming cost V 7 bases and J 1 base, with 11 bases left between them. This chain's CDR3 is CASKGTPSNQPQHF. DNA for the CDR3: TGTGCCAGCAAAGGGACCCCAAGCAATCAGCCCCAGCATTTT.

This chain joins TRBV18 and TRBJ1-1; D not certain. The V and J ends lost 3 bases and 5 bases respectively, with 19 bases between them. The CDR3 length is 16 residues. The germline gives CDR1 KGHSH, CDR2 LQKENI. The CDR3 DNA reads as TGTGCCAGCTCACCGGGCCCCAGAAACGAATTGACTGAAGCTTTCTTT. Protein: CASSPGPRNELTEAFF.

The chain couples TRBV5-1 to TRBJ2-3, with 8 nucleotides matching TRBD2. Germline V gene sequence: CDR1 SGHRS, CDR2 YFSETQ. V lost 5 bases, J lost 2 bases, and 7 bases stayed unmatched. The CDR3 consists of 15 residues. Here the CDR3 reads CASSSGTSLTDTQYF. The CDR3 DNA is TGCGCCAGCAGTTCCGGGACTAGTCTCACAGATACGCAGTATTTT.